Here is one TCR beta chain with its context. V lost 4 bases and J lost 7; bases outside the gene matches: 6. In germline, CDR1 is LNHDA, CDR2 SQIVND (reference sequence). The CDR3 has 14 amino acids. The data originate from a study of blood T cell repertoires in COVID-19. In the study overall: Sources were T cells, B-cell-depleted T cells, or PBMCs; the material itself was cDNA or gDNA.

TCRdb's table, derived via immunoSEQ multiplex PCR, lists solely in-frame clones and lacks some. The sample lists about 89,000 clones; around three quarters were seen once. The sequencing sample was made of peripheral blood. The receptor comes from a woman older than 75 with acute or convalescent COVID-19. This chain connects TRBV19 to TRBJ2-7; 11 nucleotides match TRBD2. CDR3 bases: TGTGCCAGTAGTACCGGGACTAGCGGCATAGAGCAGTACTTC. Protein: CASSTGTSGIEQYF.